This TCR beta chain derives from a study of shared clonotypes between healthy human individuals. Study-level information: The people who gave samples were a couple of women and a few men aged 18 to 49. Overall study results and limits: Generation probabilities were higher for clonotypes shared across all four sorted-subset donors than for unshared ones.

A note on this clone: What it binds is unknown.

There are 15 residues in the CDR3. Per germline, CDR1 MDHEN and CDR2 SYDVKM. The V and J ends lost 5 bases and 2 bases, in that order; junction bases with no gene match: 8. Execution of the assay was at deep level. Genomic DNA per cell subset filled all wells of several immunoSEQ plates. Some clones are missing from TCRdb's copy, which holds only in-frame ones; the method was immunoSEQ multiplex PCR. The sample lists around 700,000 clones, about three quarters occurring once. The origin of this receptor is a woman aged 30 to 39 in good health. Input material: memory CD4+ T cells sorted from blood. The subset is: CD45RA-negative fraction. The chain combines TRBV28 with TRBJ2-5, with TRBD1 identical over 7 bases. This CDR3 is CASSPRGTAQETQYF. The CDR3 nucleotides read TGTGCCAGCAGTCCCAGAGGGACAGCTCAAGAGACCCAGTACTTC. The entire variable domain, with the rest obtained from reference TRBV28 and TRBJ2-5, is as follows: DVKVTQSSRYLVKRTGEKVFLECVQDMDHENMFWYRQDPGLGLRLIYFSYDVKMKEKGDIPEGYSVSREKKERFSLILESASTNQTSMYLCASSPRGTAQETQYFGPGTRLLVL.